The 13 T cell receptor beta chains presented below share a single source sample, sequenced in a study of read filtering for tumor transcriptome and immune sequencing. Molecular barcoded adaptors covering alpha/delta and beta/gamma chains were used on roughly 400 ng RNA. MiXCR, run by TCRdb on the reads, gives a single entry per CDR3 protein. Seen here are around 25,000 distinct CDR3 sequences, about 20% observed once, and the top ten hold more than 40%. Input material: a population of CD138-negative cells sorted from bone marrow. These receptors were taken from a donor at least 40 years old with multiple myeloma.

Comment on this clonotype: A much bigger clone sits one base away, suggesting this may be a read error. This chain connects TRBV7-9 to TRBJ2-2, with D possibly matching TRBD2 (5 bases). Germline loops: CDR1 SEHNR, CDR2 FQNEAQ (reference sequence). This CDR3 is built from 15 residues. V was cut by 2 bases and J by 7 bases, with 14 bases left in between. As DNA, the CDR3 is TGTGCCAGCAGCTTATCCGGCGAGGGAATCGGGGAGCTGTTTTTT. This sequence encodes CASSLSGEGIGELFF. Full variable domain (remainder filled in from reference TRBV7-9 and TRBJ2-2): DTGVSQNPRHKITKRGQNVTFRCDPISEHNRLYWYRQTLGQGPEFLTYFQNEAQLEKSRLLSDRFSAERPKGSFSTLEIQRTEQGDSAMYLCASSLSGEGIGELFFGEGSRLTVL.

This clonotype was detected ten times or more. The chain has TRBV5-4 and TRBJ2-7; D may be TRBD2 (5 bases). V was clipped by 0 bases and J by 3 bases, with 7 bases between them. CDR1 is SGHNT, CDR2 YYREEE, per germline (reference sequence). CDR3 length: 13 residues. This chain's CDR3 is CASSLEEGYEQYF. CDR3 in DNA: TGTGCCAGCAGCTTGGAAGAGGGCTACGAGCAGTACTTC. The complete variable domain, with remaining parts taken from reference TRBV5-4 and TRBJ2-7, reads ETGVTQSPTHLIKTRGQQVTLRCSSQSGHNTVSWYQQALGQGPQFIFQYYREEENGRGNFPPRFSGLQFPNYSSELNVNALELDDSALYLCASSLEEGYEQYFGPGTRLTVT.

This clonotype occurred many times. The chain employs TRBV2 and TRBJ2-5; a possible D gene is TRBD2 (5 bases). From germline, CDR1 is SNHLY and CDR2 FYNNEI. Trimming cost V 7 bases and J 5 bases, with 20 bases left between them. This CDR3 is built from 15 residues. CDR3 residues: CASKSPRGVMETQYF. The CDR3 DNA reads TGTGCCAGCAAAAGCCCCCGGGGTGTAATGGAGACCCAGTACTTC. The full variable domain, its missing parts supplied by reference TRBV2 and TRBJ2-5, is EPEVTQTPSHQVTQMGQEVILRCVPISNHLYFYWYRQILGQKVEFLVSFYNNEISEKSEIFDDQFSVERPDGSNFTLKIRSTKLEDSAMYFCASKSPRGVMETQYFGPGTRLLVL.

This clonotype was detected many times. This chain's CDR3 is CASSRGGKDEQFF. The CDR3 DNA sequence: TGCGCCAGCAGCAGAGGGGGCAAGGATGAGCAGTTCTTC. The V gene is TRBV5-1, the J gene TRBJ2-1, with TRBD1 identical over 7 bases. CDR3 length equals 13 residues. V gave up 4 bases and J gave up 8 bases; unmatched junction bases: 6. Germline CDR1 is SGHRS and CDR2 is YFSETQ.

About this clonotype: A much larger clone lies a single base off, so this may be a read error. The J gene is TRBJ2-5, the V gene TRBV4-2; 7 nucleotides match TRBD1. This CDR3 spans 14 amino acids. Germline-derived CDR1 and CDR2 are LGHNA and YNFKEQ. The CDR3 region is CASSLGTVQETQHF. In nucleotides, the CDR3 is TGTGCCAGCAGCCTCGGGACAGTACAAGAGACCCAGCACTTC.

At least ten counts were recorded for this clonotype. This chain connects TRBV7-3 to TRBJ2-3, with D possibly being TRBD2 (5 bases). V lost 2 bases and J 4 bases, leaving 13 bases between the germline ends. The CDR3 runs 15 residues. Germline CDR1 SGHTA, CDR2 FQGTGA. CDR3: CASSLFYGNADTQYF. CDR3 DNA sequence: TGTGCCAGCAGCTTATTTTACGGGAACGCAGATACGCAGTATTTT.

Of note for this clonotype: Given a much more abundant clone one base away, this may be a read error. This chain joins TRBV20-1 and TRBJ2-7; 8 nucleotides line up with TRBD1. J was trimmed by 6 bases and V by 5 bases; bases with no gene match: 3. The CDR3 loop spans 11 amino acids. The germline V gene encodes CDR1 DFQATT and CDR2 SNEGSKA (reference sequence). The CDR3 here is CSAGGQGEQYF. CDR3 sequence (DNA): TGCAGTGCTGGAGGACAGGGCGAGCAGTACTTC.

This clonotype has at least ten counts. V gene TRBV10-3 combines with J gene TRBJ1-5; 7 positions agree with TRBD1. The CDR3 loop spans 12 amino acids. Unmatched junction bases numbered 9, after V lost 11 bases and J lost 8 bases. CDR1 and CDR2 (germline): ENHRY, SYGVKD. The CDR3 bases are TGTGCCGCCGCTACAGGGGACGAGCCCCAGCATTTT. Protein product: CAAATGDEPQHF.

The chain joins TRBV7-9 to TRBJ2-3; D unclear. The CDR3 extends over 12 amino acids. Germline CDR1 reads SEHNR; CDR2 reads FQNEAQ (reference sequence). Trimming cost V 5 bases and J 7 bases, with 10 bases left between them. Here the CDR3 reads CASSQSGYTQYF. The CDR3 DNA is TGTGCCAGCAGCCAGTCCGGATATACGCAGTATTTT. Together with reference TRBV7-9 and TRBJ2-3, the CDR3 gives the full variable domain: DTGVSQNPRHKITKRGQNVTFRCDPISEHNRLYWYRQTLGQGPEFLTYFQNEAQLEKSRLLSDRFSAERPKGSFSTLEIQRTEQGDSAMYLCASSQSGYTQYFGPGTRLTVL.

This chain links TRBV7-9 with TRBJ2-3, with 11 bases aligning to TRBD2. CDR3 length: 15 amino acids. Germline V gives CDR1 SEHNR, CDR2 FQNEAQ (reference sequence). The ends lost 5 bases at V and 2 bases at J; junction bases unmatched: 3. The DNA for the CDR3 is TGTGCCAGCAGCGCGGGACTAGCGGACACAGATACGCAGTATTTT. This sequence encodes CASSAGLADTDTQYF.

This clonotype was counted a few times. It may be a read error: a sequence one base away is much more abundant. The V and J genes are TRBV19 and TRBJ1-2; no clear D. Germline lookup yields CDR1 LNHDA and CDR2 SQIVND (reference sequence). This CDR3 has 13 amino acids. The V end lost 5 bases, the J end lost 8 bases, and 15 bases lay between the germline ends. The CDR3 DNA is TGTGCCAGTAGTTTGCGGGAAACCTACGGCTACACCTTC. Translation: CASSLRETYGYTF.

Of note for this clonotype: With only one base between it and a far larger clone, this is likely a read error. The chain has TRBV11-1 and TRBJ2-5, with TRBD2 matching 11 bases. The germline V gene encodes CDR1 SGHAT and CDR2 FQDESV (reference sequence). CDR3 length: 16 residues. The CDR3 DNA sequence: TGTGCCAGCAGCCAAGGGACTAGCGGCCTAGGAGAGGCCCAGTACTTC. Translated, it gives CASSQGTSGLGEAQYF.

This clonotype has ten or more counts. V and J are TRBV6-5 and TRBJ1-5, with D maybe TRBD1 (6 bases). The CDR3 loop spans 17 amino acids. V was shortened by 6 bases and J by 0 bases, with 18 bases between the two germline ends. Looked up from germline, CDR1 is MNHEY and CDR2 is SVGAGI. The DNA for the CDR3 is TGTGCCAGCAGAACAAAGGCGGACAGCAATAGCAATCAGCCCCAGCATTTT. Its protein product is CASRTKADSNSNQPQHF.